A single sample gave rise to the 8 T cell receptor beta chains below, sequenced in a study of OX40 agonist ivuxolimab in advanced cancers. This table comes from immunoSEQ multiplex PCR, and its TCRdb copy is limited to in-frame clones, with some not included. The sample includes under 140,000 clones, over 85% seen only once; the top ten take less than 0.35%. The starting material was CD4+ or CD8+ T cells sorted from blood, obtained in a trial of the OX40 agonist ivuxolimab. Source of these receptors: an adult with an advanced solid tumor such as melanoma, head and neck, liver or kidney cancer.

V gene TRBV27 combines with J gene TRBJ2-7; D remains unclear. CDR1 is MNHEY, CDR2 SMNVEV, per germline (reference sequence). The CDR3 spans 13 residues. The ends were cut back, 1 base at V and 0 bases at J, with 4 bases in the middle. The CDR3 protein is CASSLFYSYEQYF. CDR3 sequence (DNA): TGTGCCAGCAGTTTATTCTACTCCTACGAGCAGTACTTC.

This clone was seen a few times. V gene TRBV7-8 combines with J gene TRBJ2-7; TRBD1 or TRBD2 may be the D gene (5 bases each). Looked up from germline, CDR1 is SGHVS and CDR2 is FQNEAQ. The V gene lost 1 base and the J gene lost 3 bases, with 22 bases spanning the gap. The CDR3 spans 18 residues. The CDR3 loop reads CASSLDPGQPGGGYEQYF. The CDR3 DNA follows: TGTGCCAGCAGCTTAGACCCGGGGCAGCCAGGTGGAGGCTACGAGCAGTACTTC.

V gene TRBV5-5 combines with J gene TRBJ2-1; no firm D call. V lost 2 bases and J lost 0, with 9 bases in between. CDR1 and CDR2 (germline): SGHKS, YYEKEE (reference sequence). CDR3 length equals 15 residues. This chain's CDR3 is CASSFGLNSYNEQFF. The CDR3 nucleotides are TGTGCCAGCAGCTTTGGGCTGAACTCCTACAATGAGCAGTTCTTC.

The rearrangement joins TRBV6-5 to TRBJ1-1; maybe TRBD1 (5 bases). Germline CDR1 and CDR2: MNHEY and SVGAGI. The V end lost 2 bases, the J end lost 5 bases, and 6 bases lay between the germline ends. This CDR3 is built from 12 residues. For the CDR3, the DNA is TGTGCCAGCAGTTACGGGGGGACTGAAGCTTTCTTT. Its translation: CASSYGGTEAFF.

The rearrangement links TRBV19 to TRBJ2-1, with 8 bases identical to TRBD2. Losses at the gene ends were 4 bases for V and 2 bases for J; bases not matched to a gene: 13. Germline V lookup: CDR1 LNHDA, CDR2 SQIVND (reference sequence). The CDR3 extends over 18 amino acids. The CDR3 region is CASSTASGGRSTYNEQFF. The CDR3 DNA is TGTGCCAGTAGTACCGCCTCAGGCGGGAGGTCAACCTACAATGAGCAGTTCTTC.

The V gene is TRBV11-2, the J gene TRBJ2-7; maybe TRBD1 (5 bases). The CDR3 length is 15 residues. Germline CDR1 reads SGHAT; CDR2 reads FQNNGV. V lost 5 bases to trimming and J lost 6 bases, with 20 bases between them. The CDR3 region has the DNA TGTGCCAGCAGCCTCATTCCGGACCAGGGTGTCGAGCAGTACTTC. Translated, it gives CASSLIPDQGVEQYF.

V is TRBV30 and J is TRBJ1-1, with no clear D. Trimming shortened V by 0 bases and J by 5 bases, and 16 bases separated the two germline ends. Germline V lookup: CDR1 GTSNPN, CDR2 SVGIG (reference sequence). This CDR3 spans 15 amino acids. The CDR3 region is CAWSVYGEVGTEAFF. The CDR3 DNA is TGTGCCTGGAGTGTATACGGTGAGGTTGGGACTGAAGCTTTCTTT.

V and J are TRBV28 and TRBJ2-7; 10 bases agree with TRBD2. This CDR3 has 15 amino acids. Germline CDR1 MDHEN, CDR2 SYDVKM. With V trimmed by 9 bases and J by 5 bases, 13 bases remained unmatched. This CDR3 reads CASHLAGEGWDEQYF. DNA of the CDR3: TGTGCCAGTCATCTAGCGGGGGAGGGATGGGACGAGCAGTACTTC.